This T cell receptor beta chain was sequenced for a study of T cells in Graves' hyperthyroidism and ophthalmopathy (dated by TCRdb to the late 2010s). With respect to the entire study: Peripheral blood was collected at initial diagnosis, before any treatment. According to the paper, TCR Vbeta CDR3 sequencing was carried out on 120 to 150 peripheral blood samples, which came from over 40 ophthalmopathy, 80 or so hyperthyroidism and approximately 17 progressor patients. Whether ophthalmopathy could be predicted prospectively was tested in an independent validation cohort made up of under 20 hyperthyroidism patients plus 17 patients who later progressed to ophthalmopathy. After sampling, hyperthyroidism patients received methimazole starting at 30 mg daily, and ophthalmopathy patients received high-dose intravenous methylprednisolone. To identify TCR V-J signatures that set the groups apart, the researchers used a discovery cohort of 100 patients, made up of around 42 with Graves' ophthalmopathy and some 60 with stable Graves' hyperthyroidism. The 100 discovery patients were divided at random into training and test sets in a 7:3 ratio. In roughly six Graves' hyperthyroidism patients, the study also compared T-cell repertoires from thyroid tissue with T-cell repertoires from blood.

Broader findings and caveats from the paper: During validation, the model predicted progression to ophthalmopathy a median of roughly six months ahead of onset, with 70.59% sensitivity and 72.22% specificity. In cross-validation, a model built on a 13 V-J signature told ophthalmopathy apart from stable hyperthyroidism with 87.88% sensitivity and around 81% specificity, and in testing the same model reached 80%/75%. Most expanded thyroid clonotypes (frequency above 0.001) were also detected in blood, suggesting blood repertoires may reflect thyroid immune responses. Sample size was not statistically predetermined, and blinding of investigators to group allocation was not performed.

The CDR3, from cysteine to phenylalanine, totals 12 residues. The read is trimmed to its CDR3 DNA, 36 bases read in frame from base 1. At the junction V is shortened by 6 bases and J by 8 bases, with 11 bases in between. In the germline V gene, CDR1 corresponds to KGHSY and CDR2 to FQNENV. A patient counted as having stable Graves' hyperthyroidism if no progression to ophthalmopathy occurred over 18 months of follow-up. Hyperthyroidism patients were newly diagnosed, had a disease duration of under 2 months, and were aged 18 to 65 years. The study excluded patients with uncontrolled infections, other autoimmune diseases, pregnancy or lactation. Diagnoses relied on clinical symptoms, serum thyroxine and TRAb, thyroid ultrasound and orbital computed tomography. PBMCs were isolated from about 10 ml of fresh peripheral blood by Ficoll-Paque density gradient centrifugation. Trizol reagent was used to extract total RNA, and RNA quality was then checked on an Agilent 2100 Bioanalyzer.

TCR beta CDR3 regions were amplified from RNA transcripts. A first-round RT-PCR of the TCR CDR3 used the HTBI primer set with the Qiagen OneStep RT-PCR kit. A second multiplex PCR round built the libraries, followed by size selection and purification. Sequencing of the libraries was done on an Illumina HiSeq2000 using paired-end 100 bp reads. The source study handled its data this way. SOAPnuke was used to process the raw data, throwing out any read that contained adapters or uncalled bases, had a mean Phred below 15, or lacked an exact constant-primer or identifier match. High-quality paired reads were merged using COPE v1.2.5, and each unique nucleotide sequence was defined as a clonotype. MiTCR v1.1 was used to align clonotypes to the IMGT TRBV, TRBD and TRBJ reference segments. The analysis included only V-J combinations with a frequency above 0.0001, which together covered about 99% of the repertoires. The TCS score was defined as F50 (clonal expansion) divided by E x V (chaos), with BLOSUM62-based TCRdist calculated between CDR3 peptides within each V-J. Welch's t-statistics and random forest reduced 450 to 600 V-J features to 13, which were used in a naive Bayes classifier (R e1071). The raw public data were reprocessed by TCRdb itself: fastp quality trimming at Q25, MiXCR clonotype calling, in-frame beta chains only. CDR3 protein sequences are deduplicated, and each keeps its most common genes and DNA. TCRdb's processing, not the authors' own work, is the source of the V and J calls. This sample gives fewer than 400,000 distinct CDR3 sequences in total; around 25% of them show up just once. Clones ranked in the top ten supply less than 75% of the sample.

Of note for this clonotype: There is no known antigen for this receptor. No base qualities exist here, and no much larger clone lies one base off it.

The source material was blood. The TCR originated in a man aged 45 to 65 with Graves' hyperthyroidism. The chain uses TRBV16 and TRBJ2-1, with a weak D call of TRBD2 (6 bases match). This receptor carries the CDR3 CASRRGEDEQFF. The sequenced DNA is TGTGCCAGCAGAAGAGGGGAGGATGAGCAGTTCTTC. The full variable domain, completed from the reference TRBV16 and TRBJ2-1 proteins outside the CDR3, reads GEEVAQTPKHLVRGEGQKAKLYCAPIKGHSYVFWYQQVLKNEFKFLISFQNENVFDETGMPKERFSAKCLPNSPCSLEIQATKLEDSAVYFCASRRGEDEQFFGPGTRLTVL.